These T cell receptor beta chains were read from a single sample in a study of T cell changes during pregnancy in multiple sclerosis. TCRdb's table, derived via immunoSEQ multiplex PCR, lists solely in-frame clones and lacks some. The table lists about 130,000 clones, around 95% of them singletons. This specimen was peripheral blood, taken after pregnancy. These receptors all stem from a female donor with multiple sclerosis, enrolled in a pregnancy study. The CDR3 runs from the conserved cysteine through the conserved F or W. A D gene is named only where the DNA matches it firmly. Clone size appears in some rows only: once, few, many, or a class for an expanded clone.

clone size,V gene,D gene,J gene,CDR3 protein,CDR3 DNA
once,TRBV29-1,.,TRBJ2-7,CSARGRRKFYEQYF,TGCAGCGCTCGGGGGAGACGGAAGTTCTACGAGCAGTACTTC
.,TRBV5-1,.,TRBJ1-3,CASTREGVSWSSENTIYF,TGCGCCAGCACCAGGGAGGGGGTTAGTTGGAGCAGCGAAAACACCATATATTTT
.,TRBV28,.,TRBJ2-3,CASSSPGSLGTDTQYF,TGTGCCAGCAGTAGTCCCGGGAGTCTGGGAACAGATACGCAGTATTTT
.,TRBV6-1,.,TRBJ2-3,CASNLGGPADTQYF,TGTGCCAGCAACCTCGGAGGGCCGGCAGATACGCAGTATTTT
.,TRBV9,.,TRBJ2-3,CASSVGGHRTDTQYF,TGTGCCAGCAGCGTAGGGGGACACCGCACAGATACGCAGTATTTT
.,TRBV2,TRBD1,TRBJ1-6,CASTLMGQGGDSPLHF,TGTGCCAGCACCCTAATGGGACAGGGTGGAGATTCACCCCTCCACTTT
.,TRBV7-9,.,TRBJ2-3,CASSSGQYTDTQYF,TGTGCCAGCAGCTCAGGACAGTACACAGATACGCAGTATTTT
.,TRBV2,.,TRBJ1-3,CASSEVGRTGNTIYF,TGTGCCAGCAGTGAAGTGGGCAGAACTGGAAACACCATATATTTT
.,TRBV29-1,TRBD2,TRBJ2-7,CSATSGIYEQYF,TGCAGCGCGACTAGCGGGATATACGAGCAGTACTTC
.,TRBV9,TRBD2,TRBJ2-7,CASSESAGTSGYEQYF,TGTGCCAGCAGCGAGTCTGCCGGGACTAGCGGCTACGAGCAGTACTTC
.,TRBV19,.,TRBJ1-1,CASSIGQFEAFF,TGTGCCAGTAGTATAGGGCAGTTTGAAGCTTTCTTT
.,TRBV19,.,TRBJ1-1,CASSPPTVGRTEAFF,TGTGCCAGTAGTCCCCCCACAGTGGGGAGAACTGAAGCTTTCTTT
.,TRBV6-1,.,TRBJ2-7,CASREYEQYF,TGTGCCAGCAGAGAATACGAGCAGTACTTC
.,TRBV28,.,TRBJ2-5,CASSLEREETQYF,TGTGCCAGCAGTTTAGAGCGGGAAGAGACCCAGTACTTC
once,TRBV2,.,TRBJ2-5,CASKTGTIQETQYF,TGTGCCAGCAAAACAGGTACCATCCAAGAGACCCAGTACTTC
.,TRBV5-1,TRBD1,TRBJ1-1,CASSLDRAPEAFF,TGCGCCAGCAGCTTAGACAGGGCTCCTGAAGCTTTCTTT
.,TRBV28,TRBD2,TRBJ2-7,CASSFGGSAYEQYF,TGTGCCAGCAGTTTTGGCGGGAGTGCTTACGAGCAGTACTTC
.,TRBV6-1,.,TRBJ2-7,CASSVSRTDYEQYF,TGTGCCAGCAGTGTGTCTAGGACAGACTACGAGCAGTACTTC
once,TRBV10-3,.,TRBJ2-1,CAVLQESYNEQFF,TGTGCCGTCTTACAGGAATCCTACAATGAGCAGTTCTTC
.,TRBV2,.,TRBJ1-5,CASNWGGDSQPQHF,TGTGCCAGCAATTGGGGGGGGGATAGTCAGCCCCAGCATTTT
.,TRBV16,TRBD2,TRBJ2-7,CASSPIQTSGSTYEQYF,TGTGCCAGCAGCCCGATTCAGACTAGCGGGTCCACATACGAGCAGTACTTC
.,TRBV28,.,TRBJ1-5,CASSSQTGMNQPQHF,TGTGCCAGCAGTTCACAAACAGGGATGAATCAGCCCCAGCATTTT
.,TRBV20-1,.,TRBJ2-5,CSATEGTQYF,TGCAGTGCAACCGAGGGGACCCAGTACTTC
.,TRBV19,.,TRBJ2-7,CASSILSTGSYEQYF,TGTGCCAGTAGTATTCTCTCGACAGGCTCCTACGAGCAGTACTTC
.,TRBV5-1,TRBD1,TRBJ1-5,CASSPGTGINQPQHF,TGCGCCAGCAGCCCCGGGACAGGGATTAATCAGCCCCAGCATTTT
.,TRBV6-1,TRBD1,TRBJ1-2,CASSLTGTNYGYTF,TGTGCCAGCAGTCTGACAGGGACTAACTATGGCTACACCTTC
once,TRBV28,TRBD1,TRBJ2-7,CASRPQGARNEQYF,TGTGCCAGCAGACCCCAGGGGGCAAGGAACGAGCAGTACTTC
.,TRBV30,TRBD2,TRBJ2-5,CAWSLAGGGQETQYF,TGTGCCTGGTCTTTAGCGGGAGGAGGGCAAGAGACCCAGTACTTC
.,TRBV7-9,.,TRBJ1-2,CASSLARGGYTF,TGTGCCAGCAGCTTAGCGCGAGGTGGCTACACCTTC
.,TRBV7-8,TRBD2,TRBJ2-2,CASSLEASGRTRTGELFF,TGTGCCAGCAGCTTAGAGGCTAGCGGGAGGACGCGCACCGGGGAGCTGTTTTTT
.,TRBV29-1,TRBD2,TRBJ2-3,CSVDSGTSSDTQYF,TGCAGCGTTGATTCTGGGACTAGCTCAGATACGCAGTATTTT
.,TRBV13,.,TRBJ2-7,CASSIRQVYEQYF,TGTGCCAGCAGCATAAGACAGGTCTACGAGCAGTACTTC
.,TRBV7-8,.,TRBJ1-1,CASSPEPGVMNTEAFF,TGTGCCAGCAGCCCGGAACCAGGGGTTATGAACACTGAAGCTTTCTTT
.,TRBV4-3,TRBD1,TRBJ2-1,CASSRALTGSSYNEQFF,TGCGCCAGCAGCCGCGCACTGACAGGGAGCTCCTACAATGAGCAGTTCTTC
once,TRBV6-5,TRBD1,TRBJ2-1,CASSLDRWTYNEQFF,TGTGCCAGCAGCTTGGACAGGTGGACCTACAATGAGCAGTTCTTC
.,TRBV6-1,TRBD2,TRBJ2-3,CASSGLAGEGGDTQYF,TGTGCCAGCAGTGGACTAGCGGGAGAAGGAGGGGATACGCAGTATTTT
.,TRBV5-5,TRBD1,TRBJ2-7,CASSYRTGGSGYEQYF,TGTGCCAGCAGCTACCGGACAGGGGGCTCGGGGTACGAGCAGTACTTC
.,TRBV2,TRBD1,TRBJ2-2,CASRPGQGFPGELFF,TGTGCCAGCAGACCGGGACAGGGGTTTCCCGGGGAGCTGTTTTTT
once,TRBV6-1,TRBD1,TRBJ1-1,CASTRDRDQAFF,TGTGCCAGCACCCGGGACAGGGATCAAGCTTTCTTT
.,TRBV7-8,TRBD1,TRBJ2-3,CASSADRSTQYF,TGTGCCAGCAGCGCGGACAGGAGTACGCAGTATTTT
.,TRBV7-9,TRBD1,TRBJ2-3,CASSFRTGPTDTQYF,TGTGCCAGCAGCTTCAGGACAGGTCCCACAGATACGCAGTATTTT
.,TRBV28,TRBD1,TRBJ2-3,CASEGARTDTQYF,TGTGCCAGCGAGGGGGCCCGCACAGATACGCAGTATTTT
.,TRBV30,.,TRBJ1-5,CAWSVGGVNQPQHF,TGTGCCTGGAGTGTAGGGGGAGTCAATCAGCCCCAGCATTTT
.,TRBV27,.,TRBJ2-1,CASSLVIAAYNEQFF,TGTGCCAGCAGTTTAGTAATAGCGGCCTACAATGAGCAGTTCTTC
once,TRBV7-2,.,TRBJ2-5,CASSSDSTRETQYF,TGTGCCAGCAGCTCAGACAGTACCCGGGAGACCCAGTACTTC
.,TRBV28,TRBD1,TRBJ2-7,CASRDDRGGPYEQYF,TGTGCCAGCAGAGATGACAGGGGTGGTCCCTACGAGCAGTACTTC
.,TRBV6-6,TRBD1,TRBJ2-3,CASSDRDRGTDTQYF,TGTGCCAGCAGTGACCGGGACAGGGGGACAGATACGCAGTATTTT
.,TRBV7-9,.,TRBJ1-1,CASSGPMNTEAFF,TGTGCCAGCAGCGGCCCGATGAACACTGAAGCTTTCTTT
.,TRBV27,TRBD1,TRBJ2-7,CASSLSGTGQRSEQYF,TGTGCCAGCAGTTTATCGGGGACAGGGCAGCGGTCCGAGCAGTACTTC
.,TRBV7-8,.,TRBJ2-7,CASSTTPQAPGVTLF,TGTGCCAGCAGCACCACGCCCCAAGCGCCCGGGGTAACGTTATTC
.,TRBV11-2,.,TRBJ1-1,CASSQALAAEAFF,TGTGCCAGCAGCCAAGCACTAGCAGCTGAAGCTTTCTTT
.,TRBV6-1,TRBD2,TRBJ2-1,CAAYSSGESNEQFF,TGTGCCGCGTATTCTAGCGGGGAGTCGAATGAGCAGTTCTTC
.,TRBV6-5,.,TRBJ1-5,CASSPGDVSNQPQHF,TGTGCCAGCAGTCCAGGGGATGTGAGCAATCAGCCCCAGCATTTT
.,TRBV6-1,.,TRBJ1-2,CASRGGGGYTF,TGTGCCAGCCGGGGGGGCGGTGGCTACACCTTC